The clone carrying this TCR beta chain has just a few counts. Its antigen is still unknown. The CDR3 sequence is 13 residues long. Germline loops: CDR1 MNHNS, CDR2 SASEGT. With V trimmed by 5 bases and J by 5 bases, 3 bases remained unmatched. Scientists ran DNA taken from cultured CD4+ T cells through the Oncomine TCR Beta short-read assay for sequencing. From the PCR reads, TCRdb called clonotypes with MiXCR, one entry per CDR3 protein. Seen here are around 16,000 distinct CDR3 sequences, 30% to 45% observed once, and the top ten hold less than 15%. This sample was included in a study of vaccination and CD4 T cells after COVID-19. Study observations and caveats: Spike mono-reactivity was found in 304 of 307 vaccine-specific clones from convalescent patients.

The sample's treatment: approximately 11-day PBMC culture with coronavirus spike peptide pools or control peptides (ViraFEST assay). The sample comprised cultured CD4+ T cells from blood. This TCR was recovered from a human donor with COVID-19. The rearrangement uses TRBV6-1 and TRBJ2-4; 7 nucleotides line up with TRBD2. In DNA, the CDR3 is TGTGCCAGCAGTCGGGGAGGGGAAAACATTCAGTACTTC. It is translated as CASSRGGENIQYF.